This T cell receptor (beta chain) comes out of a study of siplizumab effects on memory and regulatory T cells. Study-wide findings and caveats: Siplizumab produced a significant drop in alloreactive sequences attributable to unstimulated CD4+ memory cells.

Trimming cost V 4 bases and J 6 bases, with 11 bases left between them. Germline-derived CDR1 and CDR2 are MGHRA and YSYEKL. The CDR3 has 13 residues. Assaying covered roughly 92,000 TCR templates per sample. The assay was immunoSEQ multiplex PCR, and TCRdb's table has in-frame clones only and misses some. The table lists about 64,000 clones, 96% of them singletons. Remarks on this clone: Antigen: not known.

The sequencing sample was made of naive CD8+ T cells sorted from blood. V gene TRBV4-1 combines with J gene TRBJ2-3, with D maybe TRBD1 (5 bases). The TCR was taken from a human donor in good health. The CDR3 is CASSPGHGDTQYF. The DNA for the CDR3 is TGCGCCAGCAGCCCAGGACACGGCGATACGCAGTATTTT.